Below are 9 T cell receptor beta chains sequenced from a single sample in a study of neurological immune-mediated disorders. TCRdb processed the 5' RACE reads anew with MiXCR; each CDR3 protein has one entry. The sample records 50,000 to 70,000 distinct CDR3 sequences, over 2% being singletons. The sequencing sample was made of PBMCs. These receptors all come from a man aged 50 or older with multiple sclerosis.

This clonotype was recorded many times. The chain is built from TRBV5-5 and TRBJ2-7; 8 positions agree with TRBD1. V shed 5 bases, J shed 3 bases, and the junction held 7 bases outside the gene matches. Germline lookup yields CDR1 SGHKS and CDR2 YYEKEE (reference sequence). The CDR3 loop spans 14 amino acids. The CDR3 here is CASSYGQGYYEQYF. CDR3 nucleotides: TGTGCCAGCAGTTATGGACAGGGATACTACGAGCAGTACTTC.

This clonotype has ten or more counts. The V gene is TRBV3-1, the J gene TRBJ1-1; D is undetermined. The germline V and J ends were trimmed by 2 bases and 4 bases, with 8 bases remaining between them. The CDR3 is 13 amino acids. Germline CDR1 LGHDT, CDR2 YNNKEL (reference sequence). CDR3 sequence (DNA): TGTGCCAGCAGCCAAATAACCCTCACTGAAGCTTTCTTT. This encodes CASSQITLTEAFF.

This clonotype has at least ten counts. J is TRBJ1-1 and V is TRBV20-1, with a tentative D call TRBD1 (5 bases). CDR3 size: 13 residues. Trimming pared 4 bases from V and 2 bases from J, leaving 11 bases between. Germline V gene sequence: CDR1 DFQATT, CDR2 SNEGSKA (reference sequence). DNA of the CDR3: TGCAGTGCTACTCCCGGGGGAAACACTGAAGCTTTCTTT. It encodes CSATPGGNTEAFF.

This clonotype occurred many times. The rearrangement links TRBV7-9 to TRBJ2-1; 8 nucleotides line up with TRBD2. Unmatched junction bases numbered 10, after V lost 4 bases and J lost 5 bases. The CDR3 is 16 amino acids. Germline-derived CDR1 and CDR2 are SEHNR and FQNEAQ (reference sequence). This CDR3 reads CASSSSTGTRNNEQFF. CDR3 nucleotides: TGTGCCAGCAGCTCTTCAACCGGGACTAGAAACAATGAGCAGTTCTTC. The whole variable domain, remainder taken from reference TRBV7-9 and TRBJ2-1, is DTGVSQNPRHKITKRGQNVTFRCDPISEHNRLYWYRQTLGQGPEFLTYFQNEAQLEKSRLLSDRFSAERPKGSFSTLEIQRTEQGDSAMYLCASSSSTGTRNNEQFFGPGTRLTVL.

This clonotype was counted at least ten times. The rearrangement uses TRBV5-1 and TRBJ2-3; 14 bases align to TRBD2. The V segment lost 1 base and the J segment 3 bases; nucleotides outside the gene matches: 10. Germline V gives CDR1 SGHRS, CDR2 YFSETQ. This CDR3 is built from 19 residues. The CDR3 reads CASSLRGLAGGQGTDTQYF. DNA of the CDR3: TGCGCCAGCAGCTTGCGAGGACTAGCGGGGGGCCAAGGGACAGATACGCAGTATTTT.

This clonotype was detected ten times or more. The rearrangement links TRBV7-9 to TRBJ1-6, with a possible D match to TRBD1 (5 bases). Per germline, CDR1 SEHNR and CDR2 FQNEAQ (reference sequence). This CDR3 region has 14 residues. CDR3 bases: TGTGCGCACGATACCGGGGGAGGGAGTTCACCCCTCCACTTT. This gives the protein CAHDTGGGSSPLHF.

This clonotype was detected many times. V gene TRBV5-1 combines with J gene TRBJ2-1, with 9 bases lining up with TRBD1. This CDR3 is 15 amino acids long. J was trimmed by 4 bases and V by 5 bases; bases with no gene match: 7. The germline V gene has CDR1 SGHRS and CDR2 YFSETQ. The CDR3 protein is CASRMSGTGYNEQFF. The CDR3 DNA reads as TGCGCCAGCAGAATGTCCGGGACAGGGTACAATGAGCAGTTCTTC.

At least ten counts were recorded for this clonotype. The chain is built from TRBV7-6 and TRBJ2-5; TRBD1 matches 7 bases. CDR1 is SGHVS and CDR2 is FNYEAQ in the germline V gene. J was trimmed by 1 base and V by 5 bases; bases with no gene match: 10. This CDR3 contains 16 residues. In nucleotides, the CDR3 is TGTGCCAGCAGCCCAGACAGGGTAGCAACCCAAGAGACCCAGTACTTC. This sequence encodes CASSPDRVATQETQYF.

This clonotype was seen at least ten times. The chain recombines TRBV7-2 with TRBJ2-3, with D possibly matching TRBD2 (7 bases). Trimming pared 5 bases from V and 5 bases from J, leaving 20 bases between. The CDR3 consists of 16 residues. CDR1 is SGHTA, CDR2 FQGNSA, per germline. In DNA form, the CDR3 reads TGTGCCAGCAGCAAAAGGGGGGGGCGAGCCGGAGATACGCAGTATTTT. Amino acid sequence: CASSKRGGRAGDTQYF.